A selection of T cell receptor beta chains follows, all from one sample in a study of blood T cell repertoires in COVID-19. Assay: immunoSEQ multiplex PCR; the TCRdb copy retains only in-frame clones and omits some. The data contain 60,000 to 85,000 clones, around nine tenths of them singletons. The specimen sequenced was peripheral blood. These receptors were taken from a man between 45 and 60 years old with acute or convalescent COVID-19. Each CDR3 is given with its conserved first and last residue. Each record gives: D gene, V gene, clone size, J gene, CDR3 DNA, CDR3 protein. D genes are given only for firm matches. The size entry is marked missing in some rows and otherwise reads once, few, many or a size class.

D gene: -; V gene: TRBV19; clone size: -; J gene: TRBJ2-7; CDR3 DNA: TGTGCCAGTAGCCCTGGGACTTCGTCCTCCTACGAGCAGTACTTC; CDR3 protein: CASSPGTSSSYEQYF
D gene: -; V gene: TRBV6-6; clone size: -; J gene: TRBJ2-1; CDR3 DNA: TGTGCCAGCTCGAGGGGGGGCTACAATGAGCAGTTCTTC; CDR3 protein: CASSRGGYNEQFF
D gene: -; V gene: TRBV2; clone size: -; J gene: TRBJ2-3; CDR3 DNA: TGTGCCAGCAGCGTCGTGGGAGTGAGCACAGATACGCAGTATTTT; CDR3 protein: CASSVVGVSTDTQYF
D gene: TRBD2; V gene: TRBV30; clone size: -; J gene: TRBJ2-1; CDR3 DNA: TGTGCCTGGAGTGTGTCTAGCGGGGGAACCAATGAGCAGTTCTTC; CDR3 protein: CAWSVSSGGTNEQFF
D gene: TRBD2; V gene: TRBV10-1; clone size: -; J gene: TRBJ2-1; CDR3 DNA: TGCGCCAGCAGTGAGGGCCCCGGGACTAGTAGTGTGCAGTTCTTC; CDR3 protein: CASSEGPGTSSVQFF
D gene: -; V gene: TRBV27; clone size: -; J gene: TRBJ2-3; CDR3 DNA: TGTGCCAGCAGTTTATCTCGGATAGCGACAGATACGCAGTATTTT; CDR3 protein: CASSLSRIATDTQYF
D gene: -; V gene: TRBV6-5; clone size: -; J gene: TRBJ1-1; CDR3 DNA: TGTGCCAGCAGGCAACGGGGGACTGAAGCTTTCTTT; CDR3 protein: CASRQRGTEAFF
D gene: -; V gene: TRBV28; clone size: -; J gene: TRBJ1-5; CDR3 DNA: TGTGCCAGCTCGGTCGGGCAGGGAAGCAATCAGCCCCAGCATTTT; CDR3 protein: CASSVGQGSNQPQHF
D gene: -; V gene: TRBV27; clone size: -; J gene: TRBJ1-2; CDR3 DNA: TGTGCCAGCAGTTTATCGTGGACTGGTGGCTACACCTTC; CDR3 protein: CASSLSWTGGYTF
D gene: -; V gene: TRBV7-2; clone size: once; J gene: TRBJ2-4; CDR3 DNA: TGTGCCAGCACCTCCTCCCCGGGACTTCCTCCCAACATTCAGTACTTC; CDR3 protein: CASTSSPGLPPNIQYF
D gene: -; V gene: TRBV27; clone size: once; J gene: TRBJ1-5; CDR3 DNA: TGTGCCAGCAGTATGGCGGGTATTCCCCAGCATTTT; CDR3 protein: CASSMAGIPQHF
D gene: -; V gene: TRBV27; clone size: -; J gene: TRBJ2-1; CDR3 DNA: TGTGCCAGCAGTTTCGGGTTACTTTCCTACAATGAGCAGTTCTTC; CDR3 protein: CASSFGLLSYNEQFF
D gene: -; V gene: TRBV5-5; clone size: -; J gene: TRBJ2-7; CDR3 DNA: TGTGCCAGCAGCCGCGCCTACGAGCAGTACTTC; CDR3 protein: CASSRAYEQYF
D gene: -; V gene: TRBV7-8; clone size: -; J gene: TRBJ2-5; CDR3 DNA: TGTGCCAGCAGCTTAGGTCTCGCGTTGGAGACCCAGTACTTC; CDR3 protein: CASSLGLALETQYF
D gene: -; V gene: TRBV28; clone size: -; J gene: TRBJ2-1; CDR3 DNA: TGTGCCAGCAGTTTAACAGGGACCCAGTTCTTC; CDR3 protein: CASSLTGTQFF
D gene: TRBD2; V gene: TRBV7-6; clone size: -; J gene: TRBJ2-3; CDR3 DNA: TGTGCCAGCAGCTTCGTAGGCGGGGGGGAAGATACGCAGTATTTT; CDR3 protein: CASSFVGGGEDTQYF
D gene: -; V gene: TRBV5-1; clone size: -; J gene: TRBJ2-4; CDR3 DNA: TGCGCCAGCAGCTTGCCAGAAGCAGGAAACATTCAGTACTTC; CDR3 protein: CASSLPEAGNIQYF
D gene: TRBD2; V gene: TRBV25-1; clone size: -; J gene: TRBJ2-5; CDR3 DNA: TGTGCCAGCAGTGGACTAGCGGGAGGGTGGGAGACCCAGTACTTC; CDR3 protein: CASSGLAGGWETQYF
D gene: TRBD1; V gene: TRBV27; clone size: -; J gene: TRBJ1-4; CDR3 DNA: TGTGCCAGCGCCTACCGGGACCCGGGACAGCGGAATGAAAAACTGTTTTTT; CDR3 protein: CASAYRDPGQRNEKLFF
D gene: -; V gene: TRBV5-1; clone size: -; J gene: TRBJ2-3; CDR3 DNA: TGCGCCAGCAGCCCGATAGCGGCCACAGATACGCAGTATTTT; CDR3 protein: CASSPIAATDTQYF
D gene: -; V gene: TRBV7-5; clone size: -; J gene: TRBJ1-2; CDR3 DNA: -; CDR3 protein: CARSPVRGGYGCKFYGYTF
D gene: TRBD1; V gene: TRBV7-2; clone size: -; J gene: TRBJ2-1; CDR3 DNA: TGTGCCAGCAGCGCCCGGGACAGGGGAGTTTATGAGCAGTTCTTC; CDR3 protein: CASSARDRGVYEQFF
D gene: TRBD1; V gene: TRBV19; clone size: -; J gene: TRBJ2-1; CDR3 DNA: TGTGCCAGTAGTTCTGGACAGGGTTATTTAGGGTCCATCCCCCATGAGCAGTTCTTC; CDR3 protein: CASSSGQGYLGSIPHEQFF
D gene: -; V gene: TRBV9; clone size: -; J gene: TRBJ2-3; CDR3 DNA: TGTGCCAGCGGCCGCGACAGCCTCCCCACAGATACGCAGTATTTT; CDR3 protein: CASGRDSLPTDTQYF
D gene: TRBD1; V gene: TRBV6-5; clone size: -; J gene: TRBJ2-1; CDR3 DNA: TGTGCCAGCAGTTACTCGTCAGGGGGTTATGAGCAGTTCTTC; CDR3 protein: CASSYSSGGYEQFF
D gene: -; V gene: TRBV29-1; clone size: -; J gene: TRBJ2-7; CDR3 DNA: TGCAGCGTTGTCGGAGCGACCTACGAGCAGTACTTC; CDR3 protein: CSVVGATYEQYF
D gene: TRBD1; V gene: TRBV6-2/TRBV6-3; clone size: once; J gene: TRBJ2-2; CDR3 DNA: TGTGCCAGCAGTTACACAGCACAGGGGCGGGCCGGGGAGCTGTTTTTT; CDR3 protein: CASSYTAQGRAGELFF
D gene: TRBD1; V gene: TRBV10-3; clone size: once; J gene: TRBJ1-5; CDR3 DNA: TGTGCCATCAGCACGGACAGGGGTAATCAGCCCCAGCATTTT; CDR3 protein: CAISTDRGNQPQHF
D gene: -; V gene: TRBV6-5; clone size: -; J gene: TRBJ2-5; CDR3 DNA: TGTGCCAGCAGTTGGCGGGGTTCGTACCAAGAGACCCAGTACTTC; CDR3 protein: CASSWRGSYQETQYF
D gene: TRBD1; V gene: TRBV10-3; clone size: -; J gene: TRBJ1-1; CDR3 DNA: TGTGCCATCAGGGGGACAGGGGGAGGGGGGAACACTGAAGCTTTCTTT; CDR3 protein: CAIRGTGGGGNTEAFF
D gene: TRBD2; V gene: TRBV14; clone size: -; J gene: TRBJ2-1; CDR3 DNA: TGTGCCAGCAGCCAAGGTCTAGCGGGAGACGATGAGCAGTTCTTC; CDR3 protein: CASSQGLAGDDEQFF
D gene: -; V gene: TRBV9; clone size: -; J gene: TRBJ2-1; CDR3 DNA: TGTGCCAGCAGCGCGGGGGGCCCATACAATGAGCAGTTCTTC; CDR3 protein: CASSAGGPYNEQFF
D gene: TRBD2; V gene: TRBV5-4; clone size: -; J gene: TRBJ2-5; CDR3 DNA: TGTGCCAGCAGCCACGATAGCGGGGTAGAGACCCAGTACTTC; CDR3 protein: CASSHDSGVETQYF
D gene: TRBD2; V gene: TRBV5-1; clone size: -; J gene: TRBJ2-1; CDR3 DNA: TGCGCCAGCAGCAGGAAGGGACTAGCGGGAGATGGTGGCAATGAGCAGTTCTTC; CDR3 protein: CASSRKGLAGDGGNEQFF
D gene: -; V gene: TRBV18; clone size: -; J gene: TRBJ2-3; CDR3 DNA: TGTGCCAGCTCACCACCGGGCTCAGATACGCAGTATTTT; CDR3 protein: CASSPPGSDTQYF
D gene: TRBD1; V gene: TRBV29-1; clone size: -; J gene: TRBJ1-2; CDR3 DNA: TGCAGCGTAGGACAGGGGGCCTATACTAACTATGGCTACACCTTC; CDR3 protein: CSVGQGAYTNYGYTF
D gene: -; V gene: TRBV28; clone size: -; J gene: TRBJ1-2; CDR3 DNA: TGTGCCAGCAGTTTTATTTTTGGGGGGAACTATGGCTACACCTTC; CDR3 protein: CASSFIFGGNYGYTF
D gene: -; V gene: TRBV7-3; clone size: -; J gene: TRBJ1-1; CDR3 DNA: TGTGCCAGCAGCCTTACAGGGAGCACTGAAGCTTTCTTT; CDR3 protein: CASSLTGSTEAFF
D gene: TRBD1; V gene: TRBV7-9; clone size: -; J gene: TRBJ2-7; CDR3 DNA: TGTGCCAGCAGCTCCAAGACAGGGGGGTACGAGCAGTACTTC; CDR3 protein: CASSSKTGGYEQYF
D gene: TRBD2; V gene: TRBV7-2; clone size: -; J gene: TRBJ2-2; CDR3 DNA: TGTGCCAGCAGCTTAAGAGGGACTAGCGGGAGGGCAGAGCTGTTTTTT; CDR3 protein: CASSLRGTSGRAELFF
D gene: TRBD2; V gene: TRBV9; clone size: -; J gene: TRBJ2-7; CDR3 DNA: TGTGCCAGCAGCGTAGCGGCGGGAGGGATGCGCGAGCAGTACTTC; CDR3 protein: CASSVAAGGMREQYF
D gene: -; V gene: TRBV6-2/TRBV6-3; clone size: -; J gene: TRBJ2-2; CDR3 DNA: TGTGCCAGCAGCCGACATCTAATACAGTACAACACCGGGGAGCTGTTTTTT; CDR3 protein: CASSRHLIQYNTGELFF
D gene: -; V gene: TRBV3-1/TRBV3-2; clone size: once; J gene: TRBJ2-1; CDR3 DNA: TGTGCCAGCAGCCAATCTAGCAGCTATGAGCAGTTCTTC; CDR3 protein: CASSQSSSYEQFF
D gene: -; V gene: TRBV2; clone size: once; J gene: TRBJ2-5; CDR3 DNA: TGTGCCAGCAGTGGACCGGGGCAAGAGACCCAGTACTTC; CDR3 protein: CASSGPGQETQYF
D gene: TRBD2; V gene: TRBV9; clone size: -; J gene: TRBJ2-1; CDR3 DNA: TGTGCCAGCAGCTGGGGGACTAGCGGGAGCCCTAGCTCCTACAATGAGCAGTTCTTC; CDR3 protein: CASSWGTSGSPSSYNEQFF
D gene: -; V gene: TRBV12-3/TRBV12-4; clone size: -; J gene: TRBJ2-5; CDR3 DNA: TGTGCCAGCAGCCTCTCCGAAGAGACCCAGTACTTC; CDR3 protein: CASSLSEETQYF
D gene: -; V gene: TRBV7-6; clone size: -; J gene: TRBJ2-3; CDR3 DNA: TGTGCCAGCAGCTCTCAAGGAGGGCATACAGATACGCAGTATTTT; CDR3 protein: CASSSQGGHTDTQYF
D gene: TRBD1; V gene: TRBV9; clone size: -; J gene: TRBJ1-2; CDR3 DNA: TGTGCCAGCAGGCCCCCCGGACAGGGTTACGGCTACACCTTC; CDR3 protein: CASRPPGQGYGYTF
D gene: TRBD1; V gene: TRBV11-3; clone size: -; J gene: TRBJ2-2; CDR3 DNA: TGTGCCAGCAGCTTAGGACAGGGAACCGGGGAGCTGTTTTTT; CDR3 protein: CASSLGQGTGELFF